Below, 25 T cell receptor beta chains from the same sample are listed, as sequenced in a study of T cell responses to AZD1222 COVID-19 vaccine. TCRdb keeps only in-frame clones here, not all; method: immunoSEQ multiplex PCR. Of about 140,000 clones listed, about 90% are singletons. This sample comprised peripheral blood, obtained on day 0 of AZD1222 vaccination. Receptor source: an adult in good health.

The chain is built from TRBV7-9 and TRBJ2-3; D is uncertain. V was clipped by 5 bases and J by 6 bases, with 9 bases between them. CDR3 size: 12 residues. Germline CDR1 and CDR2: SEHNR and FQNEAQ (reference sequence). The CDR3, as DNA: TGTGCCAGCAGCCTCCCACGGGATACGCAGTATTTT. It specifies CASSLPRDTQYF.

The chain employs TRBV7-6 and TRBJ1-1, with D possibly TRBD1 on 6 matching bases. This CDR3 contains 15 residues. Germline values: CDR1 SGHVS, CDR2 FNYEAQ. V lost 5 bases and J lost 3, with 16 bases in between. In nucleotides, the CDR3 is TGTGCCAGCAGCGACCGGGACACAGGACACACTGAAGCTTTCTTT. This encodes CASSDRDTGHTEAFF.

The chain combines TRBV9 with TRBJ2-1; TRBD2 matches 8 bases. The CDR3 covers 16 residues. V lost 1 base and J lost 6; bases outside the gene matches: 9. The germline V gene has CDR1 SGDLS and CDR2 YYNGEE. CDR3 region: CASSVSSGRVSNEQFF. The DNA of the CDR3 is TGTGCCAGCAGCGTATCATCCGGGAGGGTTTCCAATGAGCAGTTCTTC.

V is TRBV6-2 or TRBV6-3 and J is TRBJ1-6; unclear D gene. Germline CDR1 and CDR2: MNHEY and SVGEGT. The ends were cut back, 2 bases at V and 8 bases at J, with 13 bases in the middle. This CDR3 has 15 residues. The CDR3 nucleotides read TGTGCCAGCAGTTACCTACTGGGCCCGGATTCACCCCTCCACTTT. Translating it yields CASSYLLGPDSPLHF.

The V call is TRBV5-4, the J call TRBJ2-1, with D maybe TRBD1 (6 bases). Germline loops: CDR1 SGHNT, CDR2 YYREEE (reference sequence). Trimming pared 0 bases from V and 5 bases from J, leaving 12 bases between. CDR3 length: 15 residues. The CDR3 DNA reads TGTGCCAGCAGCTTGGGGGGACATCGAGACAATGAGCAGTTCTTC. Translated, it gives CASSLGGHRDNEQFF.

This chain links TRBV20-1 with TRBJ1-1, with no clear D. V lost 0 bases and J lost 8, with 7 bases in between. Germline CDR1 DFQATT, CDR2 SNEGSKA (reference sequence). This CDR3 region has 11 residues. This CDR3 is CSARDRREAFF. The CDR3 nucleotides read TGCAGTGCTAGAGATCGGAGAGAAGCTTTCTTT.

The V gene is TRBV28, the J gene TRBJ1-5, with D hard to call. Trimming stripped 8 bases from V and 4 bases from J, with 12 bases between. In germline, CDR1 is MDHEN, CDR2 SYDVKM. This CDR3 has 13 residues. As DNA, the CDR3 is TGTGCCAGCTCCGGGCCGCGTAATCAGCCCCAGCATTTT. Its translation is CASSGPRNQPQHF.

This chain connects TRBV6-5 to TRBJ2-6; D not resolved. V gave up 3 bases and J gave up 0 bases, with 6 bases separating them. Germline-derived CDR1 and CDR2 are MNHEY and SVGAGI. The CDR3 sequence is 15 residues long. CDR3 nucleotides: TGTGCCAGCAGTTATTGGGGCTCTGGGGCCAACGTCCTGACTTTC. Translation gives CASSYWGSGANVLTF.

This clone has more than one count but fewer than ten. J is TRBJ2-3 and V is TRBV30; D is unclear. The CDR3 contains 13 residues. Germline CDR1 and CDR2: GTSNPN and SVGIG (reference sequence). Trimming took 2 bases from V and 4 from J, leaving 10 bases between them. The CDR3 DNA sequence: TGTGCCTGGAGTCTTGGTGGCGCAGATACGCAGTATTTT. Protein: CAWSLGGADTQYF.

In DNA form, the CDR3 reads TGTGCCAGCTCACCACCAGTTCTAGGCGGGAGTGGCAATGAGCAGTTCTTC. This sequence encodes CASSPPVLGGSGNEQFF. The V call is TRBV18, the J call TRBJ2-1; the match to TRBD2 covers 7 bases. Germline V gives CDR1 KGHSH, CDR2 LQKENI. The CDR3 contains 17 residues. V lost 0 bases, J lost 6 bases, and 11 bases stayed unmatched.

The chain links TRBV4-3 to TRBJ1-2; 11 bases are a match to TRBD1. Germline loops: CDR1 LGHNA, CDR2 YSLEER. The CDR3 sequence is 18 residues long. J was trimmed by 1 base and V by 4 bases; bases with no gene match: 11. The CDR3 nucleotides read TGCGCCAGCAGCCCCGGGGACAGGGGGGAGAGTTATAACTATGGCTACACCTTC. Its translation is CASSPGDRGESYNYGYTF.

V usage is TRBV11-2 and J usage is TRBJ1-2; no definite D call. With 6 bases removed from V and 5 bases from J, the gap between germline ends came to 10 bases. CDR3 length: 12 residues. Germline V gene sequence: CDR1 SGHAT, CDR2 FQNNGV. The CDR3 DNA sequence: TGTGCCAGCAGTTACCCAGGATATGGCTACACCTTC. Translated: CASSYPGYGYTF. The full variable domain, in which reference TRBV11-2 and TRBJ1-2 provide the parts outside the CDR3, is EAGVAQSPRYKIIEKRQSVAFWCNPISGHATLYWYQQILGQGPKLLIQFQNNGVVDDSQLPKDRFSAERLKGVDSTLKIQPAKLEDSAVYLCASSYPGYGYTFGSGTRLTVV.

The chain has TRBV30 and TRBJ1-3, with D possibly matching TRBD1 (5 bases). Per the germline V gene, CDR1 is GTSNPN and CDR2 is SVGIG (reference sequence). The CDR3 extends over 16 amino acids. V lost 0 bases and J 2 bases, leaving 14 bases between the germline ends. CDR3 loop: CAWSVYGGAAGNTIYF. DNA for the CDR3: TGTGCCTGGAGTGTATATGGGGGAGCTGCTGGAAACACCATATATTTT. The variable domain in full, completed from reference TRBV30 and TRBJ1-3, reads SQTIHQWPATLVQPVGSPLSLECTVEGTSNPNLYWYRQAAGRGLQLLFYSVGIGQISSEVPQNLSASRPQDRQFILSSKKLLLSDSGFYLCAWSVYGGAAGNTIYFGEGSWLTVV.

The gene calls are TRBV29-1 and TRBJ1-4; D might be TRBD1 (6 bases). This CDR3 is built from 13 residues. Germline V gene lookup returns CDR1 SQVTM and CDR2 ANQGSEA. Trimming removed 5 bases at V and 7 bases at J, with 14 bases between. The CDR3: CSVSGKGGEKLFF. The CDR3, as DNA: TGCAGCGTTAGTGGGAAAGGGGGTGAAAAACTGTTTTTT. Drawing the rest from reference TRBV29-1 and TRBJ1-4, the complete variable domain is SAVISQKPSRDICQRGTSLTIQCQVDSQVTMMFWYRQQPGQSLTLIATANQGSEATYESGFVIDKFPISRPNLTFSTLTVSNMSPEDSSIYLCSVSGKGGEKLFFGSGTQLSVL.

J is TRBJ2-2 and V is TRBV9; the match to TRBD2 covers 10 bases. V shed 4 bases and J 7 bases; nucleotides not matched to a gene: 10. The CDR3 runs 16 residues. Per the germline V gene, CDR1 is SGDLS and CDR2 is YYNGEE. CDR3: CASSLQPLAGSGELFF. The CDR3 bases are TGTGCCAGCAGCCTCCAGCCACTAGCGGGAAGCGGGGAGCTGTTTTTT. The variable domain in full, completed from reference TRBV9 and TRBJ2-2, reads DSGVTQTPKHLITATGQRVTLRCSPRSGDLSVYWYQQSLDQGLQFLIQYYNGEERAKGNILERFSAQQFPDLHSELNLSSLELGDSALYFCASSLQPLAGSGELFFGEGSRLTVL.

This CDR3 reads CASSAVTDEELFF. DNA of the CDR3: TGCGCCAGCAGTGCGGTGACAGACGAGGAGCTGTTTTTT. The gene calls are TRBV5-1 and TRBJ2-2; D perhaps matches TRBD1 (5 bases). Germline V gene lookup returns CDR1 SGHRS and CDR2 YFSETQ. Trimming cost V 5 bases and J 10 bases, with 15 bases left between them. The CDR3 totals 13 residues.

Only one count was recorded for this clone. V gene TRBV19 combines with J gene TRBJ1-5; the D gene is possibly TRBD1 (6 bases). The CDR3 loop spans 17 amino acids. Trimming took off 10 bases at V and 1 base at J, with 23 bases between the two ends. Germline V gene data show CDR1 as LNHDA and CDR2 as SQIVND (reference sequence). This CDR3 is CATTQLGAGVSNQPQHF. The CDR3 DNA reads as TGTGCCACCACCCAATTGGGGGCAGGGGTAAGCAATCAGCCCCAGCATTTT.

This chain's CDR3 is CASKGGRGEQFF. The CDR3 DNA sequence: TGTGCCAGCAAGGGCGGGAGAGGTGAGCAGTTCTTC. The chain couples TRBV3-1 (or the pseudogene TRBV3-2) to TRBJ2-1; 7 positions agree with TRBD2. J was trimmed by 9 bases and V by 7 bases; bases with no gene match: 6. Germline CDR1 and CDR2: LGHDT and YNNKEL (reference sequence). This CDR3 spans 12 amino acids.

This clone showed up just a few times. The gene calls are TRBV19 and TRBJ1-2, with a possible D match to TRBD1 (5 bases). CDR1 and CDR2 from the germline V gene are LNHDA and SQIVND (reference sequence). Trimming took 3 bases from V and 7 from J, leaving 27 bases between them. This CDR3 contains 18 residues. CDR3 coding DNA: TGTGCCAGTAGTATTGGTTCGTCGTCGGGGGAAATAGTCGGTGGCTACACCTTC. This codes for CASSIGSSSGEIVGGYTF.

V is TRBV7-2 and J is TRBJ1-1; 8 positions agree with TRBD1. The CDR3 runs 14 residues. V was pared by 3 bases and J by 3 bases, with 3 bases of the junction left unmatched. Germline V gene data show CDR1 as SGHTA and CDR2 as FQGNSA. CDR3 DNA sequence: TGTGCCAGCAGCTTCTTACAGGGGGACACTGAAGCTTTCTTT. Translating gives CASSFLQGDTEAFF.

V is TRBV6-5 and J is TRBJ2-5, with TRBD2 as a possible D gene (6 bases). In germline, CDR1 is MNHEY, CDR2 SVGAGI. This CDR3 is 12 amino acids long. V lost 8 bases and J lost 5, with 12 bases in between. The CDR3 region has the DNA TGTGCCAGCCGTACTAGCTCCGAGACCCAGTACTTC. Residues: CASRTSSETQYF.

This chain links TRBV5-4 with TRBJ2-2; no clear D gene. CDR1 and CDR2 (germline): SGHNT, YYREEE (reference sequence). Trimming removed 2 bases from V and 2 bases from J, with 7 bases in between. The CDR3 totals 14 residues. CDR3 loop: CASSFLVNTGELFF. The DNA for the CDR3 is TGTGCCAGCAGCTTCCTTGTAAACACCGGGGAGCTGTTTTTT.

The rearrangement links TRBV5-1 to TRBJ1-4; D is possibly TRBD1 (5 bases). With 0 bases removed from V and 7 bases from J, the gap between germline ends came to 13 bases. The CDR3 covers 15 residues. CDR1 SGHRS and CDR2 YFSETQ come from the germline V gene. CDR3 bases: TGCGCCAGCAGCTTGGGTAGACCAAGGGGTGAAAAACTGTTTTTT. It yields the protein CASSLGRPRGEKLFF.

V usage is TRBV4-1 and J usage is TRBJ2-1, with TRBD1 as a possible D gene (5 bases). Germline loops: CDR1 MGHRA, CDR2 YSYEKL. The CDR3 totals 13 residues. Trimming stripped 3 bases from V and 8 bases from J, with 11 bases between. CDR3 loop: CASSHVSRDEQFF. CDR3 sequence (DNA): TGCGCCAGCAGCCATGTATCCAGGGATGAGCAGTTCTTC.

This rearrangement joins TRBV30 to TRBJ1-1; 7 bases align to TRBD1. This CDR3 comprises 13 residues. In germline, CDR1 is GTSNPN, CDR2 SVGIG (reference sequence). With 1 base clipped from V and 4 bases from J, the junction kept 3 bases outside the gene matches. CDR3: CAWSGQGITEAFF. In DNA form, the CDR3 reads TGTGCCTGGAGTGGACAGGGAATCACTGAAGCTTTCTTT.